The clone carrying this T cell receptor (beta chain) was found many times. Through a sample-barcoded 5' primer and a J-beta primer mix, a second PCR was run for roughly 7 to 11 cycles. TCRdb analysed the 5' RACE reads with MiXCR anew, one entry per CDR3 protein. The sample gives more than 800,000 distinct CDR3 sequences, 25% to 30% of which show up once; around 15% is in the top ten. The data are from a study of blood T cells in healthy people across ages. They isolated at least 6 million PBMCs from each sample. The CDR3 consists of 13 residues. Per the germline V gene, CDR1 is MNHNY and CDR2 is SVGAGI (reference sequence). Trimming left V 8 bases short and J 4 bases short, with 15 bases between.

The TCR comes from an elderly woman in good health. Sample: blood. The rearrangement links TRBV6-6 to TRBJ2-7, with D uncertain. CDR3 in amino acids: CASAFTTGYEQYF. Written as DNA, the CDR3 is TGTGCCAGCGCCTTTACGACTGGATACGAGCAGTACTTC.